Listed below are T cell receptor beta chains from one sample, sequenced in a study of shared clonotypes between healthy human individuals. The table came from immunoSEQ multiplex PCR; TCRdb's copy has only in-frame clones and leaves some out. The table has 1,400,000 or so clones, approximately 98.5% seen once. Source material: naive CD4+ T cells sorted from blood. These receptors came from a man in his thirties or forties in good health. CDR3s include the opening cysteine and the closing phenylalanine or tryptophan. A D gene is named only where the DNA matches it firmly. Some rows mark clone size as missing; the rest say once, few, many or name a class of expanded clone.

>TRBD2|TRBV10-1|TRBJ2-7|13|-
CASSPGLAVPQYF
TGCGCCAGCAGCCCGGGACTAGCGGTCCCTCAGTACTTC
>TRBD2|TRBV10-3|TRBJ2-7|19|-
CAMIMGGLAGLAGSYEQYF
TGTGCCATGATTATGGGCGGACTAGCGGGATTAGCCGGCTCCTACGAGCAGTACTTC
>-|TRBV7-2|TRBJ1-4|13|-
CASSPSRSGKLFF
TGTGCCAGCAGCCCCTCCAGGTCGGGAAAACTGTTTTTT
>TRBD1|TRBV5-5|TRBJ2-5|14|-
CASSLTGVGETQYF
TGTGCCAGCAGCTTAACAGGGGTGGGAGAGACCCAGTACTTC
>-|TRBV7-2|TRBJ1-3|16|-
CASSGDPAGAGHTIYF
TGTGCCAGCAGCGGTGACCCGGCGGGAGCGGGGCACACCATATATTTT
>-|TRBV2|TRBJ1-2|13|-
CASSLLPGNGYTF
TGTGCCAGCAGCCTTTTACCTGGGAATGGCTACACCTTC
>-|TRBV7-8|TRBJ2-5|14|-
CASSLGGDSETQYF
TGTGCCAGCAGCTTAGGTGGAGACTCAGAGACCCAGTACTTC
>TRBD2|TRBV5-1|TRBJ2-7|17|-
CASSLGALAGGSHEQYF
TGCGCCAGCAGCTTGGGGGCTCTAGCGGGAGGTTCCCACGAGCAGTACTTC
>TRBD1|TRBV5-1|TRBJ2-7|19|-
CASSLGTGEPTRRTYEQYF
TGCGCCAGCAGCTTGGGGACAGGGGAACCCACTAGAAGAACCTACGAGCAGTACTTC
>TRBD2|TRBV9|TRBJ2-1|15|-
CASSASGSFPNEQFF
TGTGCCAGCAGCGCTAGCGGGAGCTTCCCTAATGAGCAGTTCTTC
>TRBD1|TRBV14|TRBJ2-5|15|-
CASSPGDRGIETQYF
TGTGCCAGCAGCCCCGGGGACAGGGGGATTGAGACCCAGTACTTC
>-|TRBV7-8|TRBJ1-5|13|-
CASSLEVQQPQHF
TGTGCCAGCAGCTTAGAAGTACAGCAGCCCCAGCATTTT
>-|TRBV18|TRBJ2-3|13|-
CASSLSGTDTQYF
TGTGCCAGCTCACTGTCCGGGACAGATACGCAGTATTTT
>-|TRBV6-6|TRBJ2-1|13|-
CAISWSSYNEQFF
TGTGCCATCAGCTGGAGCTCCTACAATGAGCAGTTCTTC
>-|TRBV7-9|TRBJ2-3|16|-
CASSLAGGADTDTQYF
TGTGCCAGCAGCTTAGCTGGCGGCGCCGACACAGATACGCAGTATTTT
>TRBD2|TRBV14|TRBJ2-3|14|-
CASSLAGRTDTQYF
TGTGCCAGCAGCCTAGCGGGGCGCACAGATACGCAGTATTTT
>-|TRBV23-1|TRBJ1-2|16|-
CASPVRGLWVKRDYTF
TGCGCCAGCCCCGTCAGGGGATTATGGGTAAAGCGTGACTACACCTTC
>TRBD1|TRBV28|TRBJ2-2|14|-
CASRGQGNTGELFF
TGTGCCAGCAGGGGACAGGGGAACACCGGGGAGCTGTTTTTT
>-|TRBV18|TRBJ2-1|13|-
CASSRVWANEQFF
TGTGCCAGCTCCCGAGTTTGGGCCAATGAGCAGTTCTTC
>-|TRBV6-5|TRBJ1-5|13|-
CASSPGVNGPQHF
TGTGCCAGCAGTCCCGGTGTGAATGGGCCCCAGCATTTT
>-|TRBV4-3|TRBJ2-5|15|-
CASSQETLSGETQYF
TGCGCCAGCAGCCAAGAGACCCTATCGGGGGAGACCCAGTACTTC
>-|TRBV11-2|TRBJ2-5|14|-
CASSLGGFQETQYF
TGTGCCAGCAGCTTAGGCGGGTTCCAAGAGACCCAGTACTTC
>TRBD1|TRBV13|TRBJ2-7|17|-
CASSQRFRDRALYEQYF
TGTGCCAGCAGCCAGAGGTTCCGGGACAGGGCCCTCTACGAGCAGTACTTC
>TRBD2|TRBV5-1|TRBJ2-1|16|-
CASSLAGPSGSSEQFF
TGCGCCAGCAGCTTGGCGGGGCCTAGCGGGAGTTCTGAGCAGTTCTTC
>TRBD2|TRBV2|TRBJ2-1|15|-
CASIGLAGYYNEQFF
TGTGCCAGCATTGGACTAGCGGGGTACTACAATGAGCAGTTCTTC
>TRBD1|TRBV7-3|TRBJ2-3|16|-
CASSSWTGVDTDTQYF
TGTGCCAGCAGCTCCTGGACAGGGGTGGATACAGATACGCAGTATTTT
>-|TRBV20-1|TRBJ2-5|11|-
CSAKAKETQYF
TGCAGTGCTAAGGCGAAGGAGACCCAGTACTTC
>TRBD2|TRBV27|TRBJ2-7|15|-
CASRLTSGLNYEQYF
TGTGCCAGTCGACTAACTAGCGGACTTAACTACGAGCAGTACTTC
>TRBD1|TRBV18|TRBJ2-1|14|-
CASSRDRTSNEQFF
TGTGCCAGCTCCCGGGACAGGACTTCGAATGAGCAGTTCTTC
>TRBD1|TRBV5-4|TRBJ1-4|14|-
CASSRTGLNEKLFF
TGTGCCAGCAGCCGGACAGGGTTAAATGAAAAACTGTTTTTT
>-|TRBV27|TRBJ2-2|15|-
CASTFISGFAGELFF
TGTGCCAGCACCTTTATTTCGGGGTTCGCCGGGGAGCTGTTTTTT
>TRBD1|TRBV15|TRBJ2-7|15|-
CATSSARQGAYEQYF
TGTGCCACCAGCAGTGCTAGACAGGGGGCTTACGAGCAGTACTTC
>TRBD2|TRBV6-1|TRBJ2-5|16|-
CASSEGLAGKQETQYF
TGTGCCAGCAGTGAAGGACTAGCGGGAAAACAAGAGACCCAGTACTTC
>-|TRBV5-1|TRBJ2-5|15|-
CASSLVGSGGETQYF
TGCGCCAGCAGCTTGGTGGGTAGCGGAGGCGAGACCCAGTACTTC
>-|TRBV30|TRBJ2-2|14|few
CAWSSLGITGELFF
TGTGCCTGGAGCTCACTAGGTATTACCGGGGAGCTGTTTTTT
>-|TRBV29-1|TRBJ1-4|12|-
CSVGQLGEKLFF
TGCAGCGTTGGACAGTTGGGGGAAAAACTGTTTTTT
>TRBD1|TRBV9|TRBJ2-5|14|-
CASSVSGQFQTQYF
TGTGCCAGCAGCGTTTCGGGACAGTTCCAGACCCAGTACTTC
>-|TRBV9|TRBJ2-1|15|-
CASSGGTASYNEQFF
TGTGCCAGCAGCGGAGGGACCGCCTCCTACAATGAGCAGTTCTTC
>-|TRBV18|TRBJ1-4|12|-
CASSLKGEKLFF
TGTGCCAGCTCACTGAAGGGGGAAAAACTGTTTTTT
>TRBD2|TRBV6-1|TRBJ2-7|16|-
CASSAPRGAGVSEQYF
TGTGCCAGCAGTGCGCCGAGGGGAGCGGGAGTTTCTGAGCAGTACTTC
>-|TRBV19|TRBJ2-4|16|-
CASSIVGAVGKNIQYF
TGTGCCAGTAGTATAGTTGGGGCAGTCGGCAAAAACATTCAGTACTTC
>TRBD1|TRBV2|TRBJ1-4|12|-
CASSRQGEKLFF
TGTGCCAGCAGTCGACAGGGAGAAAAACTGTTTTTT
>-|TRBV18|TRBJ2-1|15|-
CASSPTGASYNEQFF
TGTGCCAGCTCACCCACGGGGGCCTCCTACAATGAGCAGTTCTTC
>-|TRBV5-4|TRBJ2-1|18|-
CASSSINRDPRLENEQFF
TGTGCCAGCAGCTCAATAAATCGGGACCCTAGATTGGAGAATGAGCAGTTCTTC
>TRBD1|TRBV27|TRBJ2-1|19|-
CASSLRRARGLIGYNEQFF
TGTGCCAGCAGTTTACGTAGGGCCAGGGGGCTAATTGGGTACAATGAGCAGTTCTTC
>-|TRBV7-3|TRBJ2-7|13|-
CASSLVTSSEQYF
TGTGCCAGCAGCTTAGTTACTAGTAGCGAGCAGTACTTC
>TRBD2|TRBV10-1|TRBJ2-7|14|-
CASSSSGAAYEQYF
TGCGCCAGCAGCTCTAGCGGGGCAGCCTACGAGCAGTACTTC
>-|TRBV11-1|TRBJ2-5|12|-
CASSLIGSTQYF
TGTGCCAGCAGCTTAATAGGGTCGACCCAGTACTTC
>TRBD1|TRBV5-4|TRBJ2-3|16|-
CASSEGTGSSTDTQYF
TGTGCCAGCAGCGAGGGGACAGGCTCTAGCACAGATACGCAGTATTTT
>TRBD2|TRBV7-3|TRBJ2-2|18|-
CASSLRTSGQPGTGELFF
TGTGCCAGCAGCTTAAGGACTAGCGGTCAACCGGGCACCGGGGAGCTGTTTTTT
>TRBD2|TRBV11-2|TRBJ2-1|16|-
CASSRILAGGQNEQFF
TGTGCCAGCAGTCGAATATTAGCGGGAGGGCAAAATGAGCAGTTCTTC
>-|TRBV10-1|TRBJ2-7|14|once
CASSESAGKYEQYF
TGCGCCAGCAGTGAGTCGGCAGGAAAATACGAGCAGTACTTC
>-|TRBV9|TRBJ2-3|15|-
CASSVVGGGTDTQYF
TGTGCCAGCAGCGTAGTGGGAGGAGGGACAGATACGCAGTATTTT
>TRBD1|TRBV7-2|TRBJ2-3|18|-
CASSLGRGQGSRTDTQYF
TGTGCCAGCAGCTTAGGCCGTGGACAGGGGAGTCGCACAGATACGCAGTATTTT
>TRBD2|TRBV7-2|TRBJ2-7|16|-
CASSLVPGLATYEQYF
TGTGCCAGCAGCTTAGTCCCGGGACTAGCGACCTACGAGCAGTACTTC
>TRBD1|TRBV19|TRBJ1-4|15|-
CASSIPGQGPEKLFF
TGTGCCAGTAGTATTCCGGGACAGGGACCAGAAAAACTGTTTTTT
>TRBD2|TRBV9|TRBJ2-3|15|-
CASSVVAGGTDTQYF
TGTGCCAGCAGCGTCGTAGCGGGCGGCACAGATACGCAGTATTTT
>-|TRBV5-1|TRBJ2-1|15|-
CASSVDRPAGNEQFF
TGCGCCAGCAGCGTGGACCGTCCAGCGGGCAATGAGCAGTTCTTC